The 17 T cell receptor beta chains below come from one sample, sequenced in a study of cytomegalovirus exposure and HLA in healthy donors (dated by TCRdb to 2015 to 2018). The method was the immunoSEQ multiplex PCR assay. A mixture of 60 forward primers for TCR Vbeta segments and 13 reverse primers for TCR Jbeta segments was used in the multiplex PCR. TCRdb provides this immuneACCESS table in a form limited to in-frame rearrangements. Some clones are lacking; in checked studies, under half of them reflect an unresolved V gene, and why the rest are absent is not known. The sample includes roughly 120,000 clones, with under 85% observed a single time. 3.7% of the sample comes from the top ten. The sample consisted of PBMCs. Receptors were obtained from a human donor in good health.

The chain employs TRBV7-9 and TRBJ1-4; D is undetermined. This CDR3 is built from 15 residues. V was clipped by 5 bases and J by 4 bases, with 14 bases between them. Germline assignment: CDR1 SEHNR and CDR2 FQNEAQ (reference sequence). DNA of the CDR3: TGTGCCAGCAGCAGAACCCCCCAGGTTAATGAAAAACTGTTTTTT. It encodes CASSRTPQVNEKLFF.

The chain couples TRBV7-9 to TRBJ2-7; TRBD2 aligns across 8 bases. The ends lost 5 bases at V and 4 bases at J; junction bases unmatched: 10. The CDR3 runs to 15 residues. Germline V gene sequence: CDR1 SEHNR, CDR2 FQNEAQ (reference sequence). In DNA, the CDR3 is TGTGCCAGCAGCCCGCTGAGCGGGAGTATTTACGAGCAGTACTTC. Its translation is CASSPLSGSIYEQYF.

The chain recombines TRBV28 with TRBJ1-4; a weak D match, TRBD1 (5 bases). V dropped 5 bases and J dropped 8 bases, with 18 bases sitting between them. Germline CDR1 is MDHEN and CDR2 is SYDVKM. The CDR3 is 15 residues long. This chain's CDR3 is CASSPSGVVEEKLFF. CDR3 DNA: TGTGCCAGCAGTCCATCGGGGGTGGTTGAGGAAAAACTGTTTTTT. Drawing the rest from reference TRBV28 and TRBJ1-4, the complete variable domain is DVKVTQSSRYLVKRTGEKVFLECVQDMDHENMFWYRQDPGLGLRLIYFSYDVKMKEKGDIPEGYSVSREKKERFSLILESASTNQTSMYLCASSPSGVVEEKLFFGSGTQLSVL.

The chain is built from TRBV6-5 and TRBJ2-5, with 10 bases lining up with TRBD2. The CDR3 loop spans 15 amino acids. Germline V gene lookup returns CDR1 MNHEY and CDR2 SVGAGI. V gave up 4 bases and J gave up 4 bases; unmatched junction bases: 6. CDR3 nucleotide sequence: TGTGCCAGCAGTTCGAGACTAGCGGGTGGAGAGACCCAGTACTTC. Protein sequence: CASSSRLAGGETQYF.

V is TRBV5-1 and J is TRBJ1-3; 10 bases agree with TRBD1. CDR3 length: 15 amino acids. Per germline, CDR1 SGHRS and CDR2 YFSETQ. J was trimmed by 0 bases and V by 4 bases; bases with no gene match: 1. This CDR3 is CASSGQGDSGNTIYF. CDR3 DNA: TGCGCCAGCAGCGGACAGGGGGACTCTGGAAACACCATATATTTT.

The chain combines TRBV6-5 with TRBJ2-7; weak D call: TRBD1 (6 bases). V gave up 4 bases and J gave up 4 bases, with 20 bases separating them. Per the germline V gene, CDR1 is MNHEY and CDR2 is SVGAGI. This CDR3 has 16 residues. For the CDR3, the DNA is TGTGCCAGCAGTTTCGCAGGGACAAAAACACCGTACGAGCAGTACTTC. The encoded protein is CASSFAGTKTPYEQYF.

The chain employs TRBV9 and TRBJ1-1; D gene uncertain. This CDR3 has 14 amino acids. The V end lost 3 bases, the J end lost 1 base, and 10 bases lay between the germline ends. Germline V gives CDR1 SGDLS, CDR2 YYNGEE. CDR3 region: CASSAFGENTEAFF. As DNA, the CDR3 is TGTGCCAGCAGCGCCTTCGGGGAGAACACTGAAGCTTTCTTT.

V and J are TRBV9 and TRBJ2-5; D unresolved. CDR3 size: 14 residues. Germline CDR1 reads SGDLS; CDR2 reads YYNGEE. Trimming removed 3 bases from V and 1 base from J, with 10 bases in between. DNA for the CDR3: TGTGCCAGCAGCGCCCGCGTTACCCAAGAGACCCAGTACTTC. This codes for CASSARVTQETQYF.

With respect to this clone: The junction shows a germline mismatch at one end, possibly a read error. The chain uses TRBV6-5 and TRBJ2-7, with TRBD1 matching over 9 bases. Germline V CDR1 and CDR2: MNHEY, SVGAGI. There are 15 residues in the CDR3. The CDR3 loop is CAGSSLGTGTYEQYF. The CDR3 region has the DNA TGTGCCGGCAGTTCTCTCGGGACAGGGACCTACGAGCAGTACTTC.

This clone was found a few times. The V call is TRBV6-1, the J call TRBJ1-1, with TRBD1 identical over 8 bases. CDR1 MNHNS and CDR2 SASEGT come from the germline V gene. V lost 6 bases, J lost 0 bases, and 0 bases stayed unmatched. The CDR3 runs 13 residues. The CDR3 region is CASRTGVNTEAFF. CDR3 coding DNA: TGTGCCAGCAGGACAGGGGTGAACACTGAAGCTTTCTTT.

The V call is TRBV6-6, the J call TRBJ2-5, with 7 bases matching TRBD1. The J segment lost 1 base and the V segment lost 2 bases, leaving 4 bases of the junction unmatched. Germline-derived CDR1 and CDR2 are MNHNY and SVGAGI (reference sequence). This CDR3 has 15 amino acids. The CDR3 is CASSYTGQPQETQYF. The CDR3 nucleotides read TGTGCCAGCAGTTACACGGGACAGCCCCAAGAGACCCAGTACTTC.

The rearrangement links TRBV19 to TRBJ2-5, with 9 positions matching TRBD1. Near its end, the DNA agrees better with TRBJ2-7, so the J call may be wrong. Germline V lookup: CDR1 LNHDA, CDR2 SQIVND (reference sequence). This CDR3 has 21 amino acids. This CDR3 is CASIAGAGRDRATRGTYEQYF. The CDR3 DNA sequence: TGTGCCAGTATCGCCGGGGCGGGCCGGGACAGGGCAACAAGGGGGACCTACGAGCAGTACTTC.

This chain connects TRBV27 to TRBJ2-1, with D possibly matching TRBD2 (5 bases). V gave up 4 bases and J gave up 7 bases, with 14 bases separating them. The CDR3 totals 14 residues. Per germline, CDR1 MNHEY and CDR2 SMNVEV (reference sequence). CDR3 in amino acids: CASSSDGISNEQFF. Here the CDR3 DNA reads TGTGCCAGCAGTTCGGACGGGATAAGTAATGAGCAGTTCTTC.

This clone was seen only a few times. This chain links TRBV19 with TRBJ1-2, with TRBD1 matching 9 bases. The CDR3 is made up of 17 amino acids. From germline, CDR1 is LNHDA and CDR2 SQIVND (reference sequence). J was trimmed by 5 bases and V by 5 bases; bases with no gene match: 15. The CDR3 here is CASSVQRTTGTGYGYTF. The CDR3 DNA reads TGTGCCAGTAGTGTGCAGCGAACAACCGGGACAGGGTATGGCTACACCTTC.

There are a few counts of this clone. The chain carries TRBV10-3 and TRBJ2-7, with 12 positions matching TRBD2. Germline V gene lookup returns CDR1 ENHRY and CDR2 SYGVKD. V gave up 2 bases and J gave up 4 bases; unmatched junction bases: 3. The CDR3 covers 15 residues. In nucleotides, the CDR3 is TGTGCCATCAGTGAGGTGACTAGCGGGAGTTACGAGCAGTACTTC. The encoded protein is CAISEVTSGSYEQYF.

The V gene is TRBV5-6, the J gene TRBJ1-4; D remains unclear. The CDR3 is made up of 16 amino acids. V was pared by 4 bases and J by 0 bases, with 13 bases between. The germline V gene encodes CDR1 SGHDT and CDR2 YYEEEE. This CDR3 reads CASSLTGVTTNEKLFF. In DNA, the CDR3 is TGTGCCAGCAGCCTAACCGGGGTTACAACTAATGAAAAACTGTTTTTT.

This chain links TRBV27 with TRBJ1-5; D perhaps matches TRBD1 (6 bases). This CDR3 contains 15 residues. V was trimmed by 3 bases and J by 1 base, leaving 10 bases between them. Germline loops: CDR1 MNHEY, CDR2 SMNVEV (reference sequence). CDR3 DNA: TGTGCCAGCAGTTTGCAGGGGCCGAGCAATCAGCCCCAGCATTTT. Its translation is CASSLQGPSNQPQHF.